This paragraph covers one TCR beta chain sequence. The sample belongs to a study of shared clonotypes between healthy human individuals. On the study more broadly: There were three CD4 naive, three CD4 memory, two CD8 naive and one CD8 memory plates per donor.

Sequencing was performed with immunoSEQ multiplex PCR; in TCRdb, only in-frame clones are kept and a portion is missing. The sample lists some 650,000 clones, roughly 97% occurring once. The CDR3 runs to 13 residues. Germline CDR1 and CDR2: SNHLY and FYNNEI. V gave up 7 bases and J gave up 2 bases, with 11 bases separating them. The TCR sequence derives from a woman in her thirties in good health. V is TRBV2 and J is TRBJ2-5; D is uncertain. Sequencing used naive CD4+ T cells sorted from blood. Subset given: CD45RA+ positively selected. The CDR3 loop is CASKGEIQETQYF. The CDR3 region has the DNA TGTGCCAGCAAGGGTGAGATACAAGAGACCCAGTACTTC.